The T cell receptor (beta chain) described here comes from a study of T cells after yellow fever vaccination. Points from the study as a whole: Contaminating bulk clonotypes could be abundant in FACS-sorted repertoires.

As TCR cDNA was made by 5'RACE template switching, a universal primer site and UMIs were added. TCRdb analysed the 5' RACE reads with MiXCR anew, one entry per CDR3 protein. The table lists some 300,000 distinct CDR3 sequences, less than 9.5% of them singletons. This clonotype occurred a few times. Its antigen remains unidentified. CDR3 length: 17 amino acids. Looked up from germline, CDR1 is LGHDT and CDR2 is YNNKEL (reference sequence). V lost 0 bases and J 0 bases, leaving 12 bases between the germline ends. The chain is built from TRBV3-1 and TRBJ1-5; D not resolved. The source of this sequence is a man in his late teens or twenties who received the YFV17D yellow fever vaccine. The specimen comprised CD4+ T cells sorted from PBMCs, sampled 5 days after the yellow fever booster vaccination. In nucleotides, the CDR3 is TGTGCCAGCAGCCAAGATCATCCGAAATTTAGCAATCAGCCCCAGCATTTT. This translates into CASSQDHPKFSNQPQHF.